Listed below are T cell receptor beta chains from one sample, sequenced in a study of blood T cell repertoires in COVID-19. Repertoires were generated with immunoSEQ multiplex PCR, while TCRdb's copy carries only in-frame clones and drops some. The data contain about 200,000 clones, about 82% of them singletons. The sequencing input was peripheral blood. Every receptor here comes from a man in his fifties or sixties with COVID-19, enrolled during active disease. Both conserved end residues are part of each CDR3. A D gene is named only where the DNA matches it firmly. The size field is filled for only some rows; it gives once, few, many or a size class.

>NA|NA|TRBJ1-1|TRBV9
CASSAIPEGTEAFF
TGTGCCAGCAGCGCGATCCCCGAGGGCACTGAAGCTTTCTTT
>NA|NA|TRBJ2-7|TRBV30
CAWSREGVYEQYF
TGTGCCTGGAGTCGAGAGGGTGTCTACGAGCAGTACTTC
>NA|few|TRBJ1-1|TRBV6-6
CASSYKGGRMNTEAFF
TGTGCCAGCAGTTATAAGGGGGGGCGAATGAACACTGAAGCTTTCTTT
>TRBD2|NA|TRBJ2-3|TRBV5-1
CASSSSPSGADTQYF
TGCGCCAGCAGCTCCTCCCCTAGCGGCGCAGATACGCAGTATTTT
>NA|once|TRBJ1-2|TRBV6-5
CATHGQQLGYTF
TGTGCCACCCACGGACAACAACTGGGCTACACCTTC
>NA|NA|TRBJ1-5|TRBV28
CASSSYGGVNNQPQHF
TGTGCCAGCAGTTCATATGGGGGCGTTAACAATCAGCCCCAGCATTTT
>TRBD1|NA|TRBJ1-5|TRBV11-2
CASSFGTGDNQPQHF
TGTGCCAGCAGCTTCGGGACAGGAGACAATCAGCCCCAGCATTTT
>NA|NA|TRBJ2-3|TRBV11-2
CASSLLAGKDTQYF
TGTGCCAGCAGCTTATTGGCGGGAAAAGATACGCAGTATTTT
>TRBD2|NA|TRBJ2-1|TRBV29-1
CSVAGTSGSLSSYNEQFF
TGCAGCGTTGCCGGGACTAGCGGGAGCCTGAGCTCCTACAATGAGCAGTTCTTC
>NA|NA|TRBJ2-7|TRBV5-1
CASSFGNTESYEQYF
TGCGCCAGCAGCTTTGGTAACACGGAGTCCTACGAGCAGTACTTC
>TRBD1|NA|TRBJ1-1|TRBV6-2/TRBV6-3
CASSYPQGAPYTEAFF
TGTGCCAGCAGTTACCCACAGGGGGCTCCTTACACTGAAGCTTTCTTT
>TRBD1|NA|TRBJ1-2|TRBV7-8
CASSRGQGAQGYTF
TGTGCCAGCAGCCGAGGTCAGGGGGCGCAAGGCTACACCTTC
>TRBD1|few|TRBJ1-2|TRBV3-1/TRBV3-2
CASSLRGQGNYGYTF
TGTGCCAGCAGCCTAAGGGGGCAGGGGAACTATGGCTACACCTTC
>NA|once|TRBJ2-7|TRBV6-6
CASSYSKHEQYF
TGTGCCAGCAGTTACTCGAAGCACGAGCAGTACTTC
>TRBD2|NA|TRBJ2-1|TRBV18
CASSPGLAYEQFF
TGTGCCAGCTCACCGGGACTAGCATATGAGCAGTTCTTC
>NA|NA|TRBJ2-1|TRBV19
CASTLPGYEQFF
TGTGCCAGTACCCTCCCGGGGTATGAGCAGTTCTTC
>TRBD2|NA|TRBJ2-7|TRBV6-5
CASSYSSGLASYEQYF
TGTGCCAGCAGTTACTCTTCGGGACTAGCTTCCTACGAGCAGTACTTC
>TRBD1|few|TRBJ1-2|TRBV7-9
CASSLGRTGVGYTF
TGTGCCAGCAGCTTAGGCCGGACAGGGGTTGGCTACACCTTC
>TRBD2|NA|TRBJ2-2|TRBV28
CATGTSGNTGELFF
TGTGCCACAGGGACTAGCGGGAACACCGGGGAGCTGTTTTTT
>TRBD1|NA|TRBJ1-1|TRBV5-6
CASSRTGRTEAFF
TGTGCCAGCAGCCGGACAGGGCGGACTGAAGCTTTCTTT
>NA|NA|TRBJ2-3|TRBV7-8
CASSLAFLATGDTQYF
TGTGCCAGCAGCTTAGCGTTCCTAGCGACGGGAGATACGCAGTATTTT
>NA|NA|TRBJ1-4|TRBV14
CASSQGGGSEKLFF
TGTGCCAGCAGCCAGGGGGGAGGAAGTGAAAAACTGTTTTTT
>TRBD2|NA|TRBJ2-2|TRBV13
CASSRSGSPLGELFF
TGTGCCAGCAGCCGTAGCGGGAGCCCCCTCGGGGAGCTGTTTTTT
>NA|NA|TRBJ1-2|TRBV28
CASSYLTDAYGYTF
TGTGCCAGCAGTTATTTAACAGACGCCTATGGCTACACCTTC
>NA|NA|TRBJ1-1|TRBV7-2
CASSISVNTEAFF
TGTGCCAGCAGCATCTCGGTGAACACTGAAGCTTTCTTT
>TRBD1|NA|TRBJ2-7|TRBV5-4
CASSLAGQGASEQYF
TGTGCCAGCAGCTTGGCGGGACAGGGGGCGAGCGAGCAGTACTTC
>NA|few|TRBJ2-1|TRBV12-3/TRBV12-4
CASSPDSPNEQFF
TGTGCCAGCAGTCCTGACAGTCCCAATGAGCAGTTCTTC
>NA|NA|TRBJ1-1|TRBV19
CASSFTGLNTEAFF
TGTGCCAGTAGTTTTACAGGGTTGAACACTGAAGCTTTCTTT
>TRBD2|once|TRBJ2-5|TRBV5-4
CASSPGERGGKQETQYF
TGTGCCAGCAGCCCGGGGGAGCGGGGGGGAAAACAAGAGACCCAGTACTTC
>NA|once|TRBJ1-3|TRBV19
CASSRSSGNTIYF
TGTGCCAGTAGCCGGAGCTCTGGAAACACCATATATTTT
>NA|NA|TRBJ1-1|TRBV27
CASSSRTEAFF
TGTGCCAGCAGTTCGAGGACTGAAGCTTTCTTT
>NA|NA|TRBJ1-4|TRBV21-1
CASRGQAANEKLFF
TGTGCCAGCAGAGGACAGGCCGCTAATGAAAAACTGTTTTTT
>NA|NA|TRBJ2-1|TRBV24-1
CATSDPRSSYNEQFF
TGTGCCACCAGTGACCCTCGTAGCTCCTACAATGAGCAGTTCTTC
>NA|NA|TRBJ1-4|TRBV6-5
CASSRGSGNEKLFF
TGTGCCAGCAGTCGGGGGTCAGGCAATGAAAAACTGTTTTTT
>NA|NA|TRBJ1-6|TRBV18
CASTGSSYNSPLHF
TGTGCCAGCACAGGGAGCTCCTATAATTCACCCCTCCACTTT
>TRBD1|NA|TRBJ2-5|TRBV18
CASSPLRGPQETQYF
TGTGCCAGCTCACCACTGAGGGGGCCTCAAGAGACCCAGTACTTC
>NA|NA|TRBJ1-5|TRBV2
CASSRGTGNQPQHF
TGTGCCAGCAGCCGGGGAACGGGCAATCAGCCCCAGCATTTT
>NA|NA|TRBJ1-1|TRBV7-6
CASSQGTISTEAFF
TGTGCCAGCAGCCAGGGGACAATAAGCACTGAAGCTTTCTTT
>NA|NA|TRBJ1-5|TRBV27
CASSLRSNQPQHF
TGTGCCAGCAGTTTGAGGAGCAATCAGCCCCAGCATTTT
>NA|NA|TRBJ1-1|TRBV13
CASSLSSTDPDEAFF
TGTGCCAGCAGCCTGAGTTCGACAGATCCGGATGAAGCTTTCTTT
>NA|NA|TRBJ1-2|TRBV23-1
CASSQSRTASYGYTF
TGCGCCAGCAGTCAATCCCGGACAGCCTCATATGGCTACACCTTC
>TRBD2|NA|TRBJ2-1|TRBV28
CASSRAGTSNEQFF
TGTGCCAGCAGCAGAGCTGGGACTAGCAATGAGCAGTTCTTC
>NA|NA|TRBJ1-1|TRBV7-2
CASSPPGLGSTEAFF
TGTGCCAGCAGCCCCCCAGGCCTGGGCAGCACTGAAGCTTTCTTT
>NA|NA|TRBJ1-1|TRBV27
CASSFSSNTEAFF
TGTGCCAGCAGTTTTTCGAGTAACACTGAAGCTTTCTTT
>NA|NA|TRBJ1-5|TRBV28
CASSSPNF
TGTGCCAGCAGTTCCCCCAATTTT
>TRBD1|NA|TRBJ1-4|TRBV7-8
CASSRDRGTNEKLFF
TGTGCCAGCAGCCGGGACAGGGGAACTAATGAAAAACTGTTTTTT
>TRBD2|NA|TRBJ2-1|TRBV24-1
CATSDPGTRDNEQFF
TGTGCCACCAGTGACCCCGGGACTAGGGACAATGAGCAGTTCTTC
>TRBD2|NA|TRBJ2-7|TRBV3-1/TRBV3-2
CASSHGTSDYEQYF
TGTGCCAGCAGCCACGGGACTAGCGACTACGAGCAGTACTTC
>NA|NA|TRBJ2-5|TRBV7-2
CASSLSWGRQETQYF
TGTGCCAGCAGCTTAAGCTGGGGGCGACAAGAGACCCAGTACTTC
>TRBD2|NA|TRBJ2-2|TRBV29-1
CSVGLASNTGELFF
TGCAGCGTTGGACTAGCCTCGAACACCGGGGAGCTGTTTTTT
>NA|once|TRBJ1-5|TRBV3-1/TRBV3-2
CASSSRGPASNQPQHF
TGTGCCAGCAGCTCCAGGGGCCCGGCTAGCAATCAGCCCCAGCATTTT
>NA|NA|TRBJ1-5|TRBV6-1
CASSEKGGPNQPQHF
TGTGCCAGCAGTGAAAAGGGAGGCCCAAATCAGCCCCAGCATTTT
>TRBD1|once|TRBJ2-1|TRBV5-8
CASSLDRASYNEQFF
TGTGCCAGCAGCCTCGACAGGGCTTCATACAATGAGCAGTTCTTC